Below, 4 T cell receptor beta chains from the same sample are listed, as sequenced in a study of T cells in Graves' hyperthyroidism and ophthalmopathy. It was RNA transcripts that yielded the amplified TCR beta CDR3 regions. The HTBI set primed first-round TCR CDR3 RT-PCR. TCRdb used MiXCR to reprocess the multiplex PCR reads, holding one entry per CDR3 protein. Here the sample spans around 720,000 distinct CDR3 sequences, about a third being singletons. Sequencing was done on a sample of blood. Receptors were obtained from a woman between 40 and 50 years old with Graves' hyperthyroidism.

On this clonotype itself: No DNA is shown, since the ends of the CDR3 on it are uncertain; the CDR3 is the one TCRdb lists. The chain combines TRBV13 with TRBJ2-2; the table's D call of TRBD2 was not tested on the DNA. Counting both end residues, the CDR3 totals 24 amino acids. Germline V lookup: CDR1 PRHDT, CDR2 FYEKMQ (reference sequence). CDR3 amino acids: CASSYTGRGANVLTFGAGTGELFF.

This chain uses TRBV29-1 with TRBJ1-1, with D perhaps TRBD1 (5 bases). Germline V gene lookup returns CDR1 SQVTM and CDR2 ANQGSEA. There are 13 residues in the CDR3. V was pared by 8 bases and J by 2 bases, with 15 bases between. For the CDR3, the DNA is TGCAGCCGGGGGGACGCAACCAACACTGAAGCTTTCTTT. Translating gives CSRGDATNTEAFF. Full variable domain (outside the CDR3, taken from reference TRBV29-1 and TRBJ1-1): SAVISQKPSRDICQRGTSLTIQCQVDSQVTMMFWYRQQPGQSLTLIATANQGSEATYESGFVIDKFPISRPNLTFSTLTVSNMSPEDSSIYLCSRGDATNTEAFFGQGTRLTVV.

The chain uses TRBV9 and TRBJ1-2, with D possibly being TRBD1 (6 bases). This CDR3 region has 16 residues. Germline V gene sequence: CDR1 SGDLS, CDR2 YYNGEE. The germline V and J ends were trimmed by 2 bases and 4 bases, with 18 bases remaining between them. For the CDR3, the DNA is TGTGCCAGCAGCGTCAGACAGGCATTCTTCGCCTATGGCTACACCTTC. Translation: CASSVRQAFFAYGYTF. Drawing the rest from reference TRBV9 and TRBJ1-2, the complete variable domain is DSGVTQTPKHLITATGQRVTLRCSPRSGDLSVYWYQQSLDQGLQFLIQYYNGEERAKGNILERFSAQQFPDLHSELNLSSLELGDSALYFCASSVRQAFFAYGYTFGSGTRLTVV.

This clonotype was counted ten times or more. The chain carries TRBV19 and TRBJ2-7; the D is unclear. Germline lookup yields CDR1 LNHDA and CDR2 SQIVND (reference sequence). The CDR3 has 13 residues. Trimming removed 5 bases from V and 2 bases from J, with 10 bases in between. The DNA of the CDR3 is TGTGCCAGTAGTGCCCGACGGGCCTACGAGCAGTACTTC. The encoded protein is CASSARRAYEQYF.